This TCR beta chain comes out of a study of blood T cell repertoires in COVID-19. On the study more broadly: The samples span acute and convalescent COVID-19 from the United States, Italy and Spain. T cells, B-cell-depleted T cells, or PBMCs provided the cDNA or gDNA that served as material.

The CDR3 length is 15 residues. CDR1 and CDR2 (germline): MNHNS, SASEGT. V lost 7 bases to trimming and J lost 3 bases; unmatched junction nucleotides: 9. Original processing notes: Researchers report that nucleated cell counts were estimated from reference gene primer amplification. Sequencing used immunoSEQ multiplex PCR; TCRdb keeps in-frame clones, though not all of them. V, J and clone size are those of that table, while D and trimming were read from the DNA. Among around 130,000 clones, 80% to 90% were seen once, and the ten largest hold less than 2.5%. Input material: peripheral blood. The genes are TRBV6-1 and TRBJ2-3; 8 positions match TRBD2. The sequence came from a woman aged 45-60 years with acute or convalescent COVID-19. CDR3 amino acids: CASTFGAGGTDTQYF. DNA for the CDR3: TGTGCCAGCACCTTCGGGGCGGGGGGAACAGATACGCAGTATTTT.